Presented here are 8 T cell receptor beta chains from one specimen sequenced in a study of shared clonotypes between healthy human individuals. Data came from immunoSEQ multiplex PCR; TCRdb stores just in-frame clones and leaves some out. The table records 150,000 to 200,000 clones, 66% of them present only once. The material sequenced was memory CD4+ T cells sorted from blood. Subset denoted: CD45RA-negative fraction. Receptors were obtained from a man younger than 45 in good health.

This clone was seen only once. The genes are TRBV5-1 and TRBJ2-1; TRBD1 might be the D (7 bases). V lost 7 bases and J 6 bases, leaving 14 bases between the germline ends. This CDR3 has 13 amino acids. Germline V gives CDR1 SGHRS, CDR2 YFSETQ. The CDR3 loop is CASAGQIPNEQFF. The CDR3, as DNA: TGCGCCAGCGCGGGACAGATTCCCAATGAGCAGTTCTTC.

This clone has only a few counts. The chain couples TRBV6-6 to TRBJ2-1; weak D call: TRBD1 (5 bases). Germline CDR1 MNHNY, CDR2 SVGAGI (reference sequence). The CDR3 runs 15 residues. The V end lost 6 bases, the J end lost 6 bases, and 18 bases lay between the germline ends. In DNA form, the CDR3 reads TGTGCCAGCAGCCATCCTACCTTAGGGGTCAATGAGCAGTTCTTC. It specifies CASSHPTLGVNEQFF.

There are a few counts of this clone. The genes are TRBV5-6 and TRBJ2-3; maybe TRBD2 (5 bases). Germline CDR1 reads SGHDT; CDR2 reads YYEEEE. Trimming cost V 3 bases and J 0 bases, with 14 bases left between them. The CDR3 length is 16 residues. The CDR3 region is CASSSPSGSSTDTQYF. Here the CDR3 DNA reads TGTGCCAGCAGCTCCCCCTCGGGGTCTAGCACAGATACGCAGTATTTT.

CDR3 DNA: TGCGCCAGCAGCCAAGATTGGGGAAGCGCTGAAGCTTTCTTT. This codes for CASSQDWGSAEAFF. The chain combines TRBV4-1 with TRBJ1-1; D is uncertain. This CDR3 region has 14 residues. Trimming pared 0 bases from V and 6 bases from J, leaving 11 bases between. The germline CDR1 and CDR2 sequences are MGHRA and YSYEKL.

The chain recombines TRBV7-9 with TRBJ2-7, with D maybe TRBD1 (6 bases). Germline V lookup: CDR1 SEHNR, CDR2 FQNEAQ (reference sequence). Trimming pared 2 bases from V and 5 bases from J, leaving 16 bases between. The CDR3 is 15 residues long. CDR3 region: CASSLSSQGRNEQYF. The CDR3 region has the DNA TGTGCCAGCAGCTTATCGTCCCAGGGGAGAAACGAGCAGTACTTC.

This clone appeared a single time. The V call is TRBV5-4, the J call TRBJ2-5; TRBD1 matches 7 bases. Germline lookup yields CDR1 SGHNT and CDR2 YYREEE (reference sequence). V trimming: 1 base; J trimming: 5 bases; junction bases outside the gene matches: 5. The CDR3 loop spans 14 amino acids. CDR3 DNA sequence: TGTGCCAGCAGCTTGACAGGGGCCTGGGAGACCCAGTACTTC. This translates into CASSLTGAWETQYF.

This CDR3 reads CASWRVGSASNEQFF. CDR3 coding DNA: TGTGCCAGCTGGCGGGTGGGATCCGCTTCCAATGAGCAGTTCTTC. This chain uses TRBV11-2 with TRBJ2-1; D is perhaps TRBD2 (5 bases). The CDR3 runs to 15 residues. Germline V gives CDR1 SGHAT, CDR2 FQNNGV. Trimming removed 8 bases at V and 6 bases at J, with 20 bases between.

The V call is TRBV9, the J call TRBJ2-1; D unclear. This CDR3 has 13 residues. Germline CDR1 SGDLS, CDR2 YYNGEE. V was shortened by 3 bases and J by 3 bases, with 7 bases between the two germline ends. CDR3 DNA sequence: TGTGCCAGCAGCGGCGCCAGCTACAATGAGCAGTTCTTC. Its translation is CASSGASYNEQFF.